The 4 T cell receptor beta chains given below trace back to one sample, sequenced in a study of T cell responses to AZD1222 COVID-19 vaccine. TCRdb's table, derived via immunoSEQ multiplex PCR, lists solely in-frame clones and lacks some. The sample holds about 130,000 clones, more than 70% seen once. Sequencing used peripheral blood, obtained on day 0 of AZD1222 vaccination. The receptors here all came from an adult in good health.

This chain links TRBV21-1 with TRBJ1-2; TRBD1 is the table's D call, not checked against the DNA. TRBV21-1 is classified as a pseudogene. This CDR3 has 15 residues. CDR3 DNA: TGTGCCAGCAGCAAGCCGGGACAGGGGAAAGTTGGCTACACCTTC. Its translation: CASSKPGQGKVGYTF.

This chain connects TRBV5-1 to TRBJ2-1; 12 bases fit TRBD2. This CDR3 is 16 amino acids long. CDR1 SGHRS and CDR2 YFSETQ come from the germline V gene. Unmatched junction bases numbered 9, after V lost 4 bases and J lost 7 bases. The CDR3 loop reads CASSALLAGGNNEQFF. In DNA form, the CDR3 reads TGCGCCAGCAGCGCGCTTCTAGCGGGAGGGAATAATGAGCAGTTCTTC.

V usage is TRBV27 and J usage is TRBJ1-3, with TRBD1 as a possible D gene (5 bases). V lost 0 bases, J lost 4 bases, and 13 bases lay in between. The CDR3 spans 16 residues. Germline V gives CDR1 MNHEY, CDR2 SMNVEV (reference sequence). CDR3 protein: CASSLSDQGLGNTIYF. In nucleotides, the CDR3 is TGTGCCAGCAGTTTATCGGATCAGGGTCTAGGAAACACCATATATTTT.

The chain carries TRBV10-2 and TRBJ2-1; no definite D call. The CDR3 consists of 12 residues. Germline CDR1 is WSHSY and CDR2 is SAAADI. Trimming pared 6 bases from V and 5 bases from J, leaving 8 bases between. The DNA for the CDR3 is TGCGCCAGCAGAGAGAATAACAATGAGCAGTTCTTC. Amino acid sequence: CASRENNNEQFF.